Reported below is one T cell receptor beta chain. These data belong to a study of cytomegalovirus exposure and HLA in healthy donors. About the research overall: Among the roughly 400 genotyped donors, just over 80% were placed in the Caucasian-associated ancestry cluster.

A multiplex PCR was run with 60 Vbeta primers and 13 Jbeta primers. The table came from immunoSEQ multiplex PCR; TCRdb's copy has only in-frame clones and leaves some out. The sample totals 60,000 to 90,000 clones. Despite likely unrecorded immune exposures, the donors were nominally healthy at the time of sampling. The V segment lost 7 bases and the J segment 3 bases; nucleotides outside the gene matches: 11. In germline, CDR1 is SGHRS, CDR2 YFSETQ. CDR3 size: 15 residues. Source material: PBMCs. The source is a woman in her thirties or forties in good health and CMV-seropositive. The J gene is TRBJ1-1, the V gene TRBV5-1, with 8 bases identical to TRBD1. In DNA form, the CDR3 reads TGCGCCAGCCGGTTCCAGGGGGCTACGGACACTGAAGCTTTCTTT. It yields the protein CASRFQGATDTEAFF.